This T cell receptor beta chain appears in the sequencing data of a study of T cell changes during pregnancy in multiple sclerosis. Profiling relied on immunoSEQ multiplex PCR, and the TCRdb table lists in-frame clones only, not all of them. Among more than 95,000 clones listed, approximately 93% were seen once. Specimen: peripheral blood, collected after pregnancy. This sequence was found in a female donor with multiple sclerosis, enrolled in a pregnancy study.

CDR3 in DNA: TGTGCCAGCAGCCAAGATGAGGACAGGGTGGACCAGCCCCAGCATTTT. It specifies CASSQDEDRVDQPQHF. The chain couples TRBV4-2 to TRBJ1-5; 8 bases line up with TRBD1. V shed 0 bases, J shed 7 bases, and the junction held 8 bases outside the gene matches. Germline V gives CDR1 LGHNA, CDR2 YNFKEQ. The CDR3 length is 16 residues.